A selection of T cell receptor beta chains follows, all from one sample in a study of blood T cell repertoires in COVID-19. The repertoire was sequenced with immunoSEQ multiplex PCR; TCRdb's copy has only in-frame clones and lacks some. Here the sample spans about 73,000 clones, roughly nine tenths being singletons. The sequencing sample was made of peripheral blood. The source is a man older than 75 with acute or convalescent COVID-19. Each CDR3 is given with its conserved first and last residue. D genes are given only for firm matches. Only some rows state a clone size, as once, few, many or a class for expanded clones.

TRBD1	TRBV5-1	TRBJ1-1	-	TGCGCCAGCAGCCAACAGACAGGGGTGAACACTGAAGCTTTCTTT	CASSQQTGVNTEAFF
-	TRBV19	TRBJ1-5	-	TGTGCCAGTACCCCCCAGGAGGGGAATCCCCAGCATTTT	CASTPQEGNPQHF
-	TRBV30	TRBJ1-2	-	TGTGCCTGGAGTGCTTACAGGGTCTTCACCTCGGGTGGCTACACCTTC	CAWSAYRVFTSGGYTF
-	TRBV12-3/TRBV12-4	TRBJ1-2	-	TGTGCCAGCAGTACAGGGTCTAACTATGGCTACACCTTC	CASSTGSNYGYTF
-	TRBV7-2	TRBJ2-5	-	TGTGCCAGCAGCCGCAGCCCGGGTCCCCGGGAGACCCAGTACTTC	CASSRSPGPRETQYF
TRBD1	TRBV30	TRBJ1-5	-	TGTGCCTGGAGTGGGACAGGGGGCCTTTATAGCAATCAGCCCCAGCATTTT	CAWSGTGGLYSNQPQHF
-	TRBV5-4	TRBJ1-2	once	TGTGCCAGCAGCTTACCGAACCTGGGGCCGGGTGGCTACACCTTC	CASSLPNLGPGGYTF
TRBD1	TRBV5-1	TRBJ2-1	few	TGCGCCAGCGTTTCGGGACAGGGGATGAATGAGCAGTTCTTC	CASVSGQGMNEQFF
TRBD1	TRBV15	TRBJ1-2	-	TGTGCCACCAGCAGAGACCCCGGGACAGGGATCTATGGCTACACCTTC	CATSRDPGTGIYGYTF
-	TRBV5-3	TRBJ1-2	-	TGTGCCAGAAGCGCGGTTAGGAGGGCAAAAACTTATGGCTACACCTTC	CARSAVRRAKTYGYTF
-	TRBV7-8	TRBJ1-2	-	TGTGCCAGCAGCGCGACAGAAAACTATGGCTACACCTTC	CASSATENYGYTF
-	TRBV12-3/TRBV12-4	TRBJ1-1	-	TGTGCCAGCACCTACGACACGAACACTGAAGCTTTCTTT	CASTYDTNTEAFF
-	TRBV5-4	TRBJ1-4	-	TGTGCCACTAGGAAGGCAACTAATGAAAAACTGTTTTTT	CATRKATNEKLFF
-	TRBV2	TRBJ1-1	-	TGTGCCAGCAGTGAACAGGTTGTAGGGACAGAAGCTTTCTTT	CASSEQVVGTEAFF
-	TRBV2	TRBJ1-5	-	TGTGCCAGCAGCCTCGACAGATTAGGGCAGCCCCAGCATTTT	CASSLDRLGQPQHF
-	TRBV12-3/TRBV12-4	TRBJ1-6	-	TGTGCCAGCAGTCCTCAGTCACCCCTCCACTTT	CASSPQSPLHF
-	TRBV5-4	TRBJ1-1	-	TGTGCCAGCGGGAGCCCGAAGGGCACTGAAGCTTTCTTT	CASGSPKGTEAFF
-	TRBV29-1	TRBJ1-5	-	TGCAGCGCCGGGGAAAATAGCAATCAGCCCCAGCATTTT	CSAGENSNQPQHF
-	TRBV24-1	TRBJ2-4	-	TGTGCCACCAGTGATGGCGGCAAAAACATTCAGTACTTC	CATSDGGKNIQYF
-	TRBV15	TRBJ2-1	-	TGTGCCACCAGCAGAGAACTAGTTCAGTTCGCCTACAATGAGCAGTTCTTC	CATSRELVQFAYNEQFF
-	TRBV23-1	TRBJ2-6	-	TGCGCCAGCAGTCAATCGGGGGCGGGTGGGGCCAACGTCCTGACTTTC	CASSQSGAGGANVLTF
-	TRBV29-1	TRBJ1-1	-	TGCAGCGTGATCCCGACCGGGTTGAACACTGAAGCTTTCTTT	CSVIPTGLNTEAFF
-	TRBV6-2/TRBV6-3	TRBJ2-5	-	TGTGCCAGCAGTTACCCCAGTAAAGAGACCCAGTACTTC	CASSYPSKETQYF
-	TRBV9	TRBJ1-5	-	TGTGCCAGCAGCCCCGGGGGGGGCAATCAGCCCCAGCATTTT	CASSPGGGNQPQHF
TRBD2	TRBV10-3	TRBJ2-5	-	TGTGCCATCAGTCGACTAGCGGGAGAAGGGGAGACCCAGTACTTC	CAISRLAGEGETQYF
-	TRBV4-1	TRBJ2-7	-	TGCGCCAGCAGCCACCCAACAGGAAACGAGCAGTACTTC	CASSHPTGNEQYF
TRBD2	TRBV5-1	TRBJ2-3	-	TGCGCCAGCAGCTTGGAAAGCGGGAGGGGCACAGATACGCAGTATTTT	CASSLESGRGTDTQYF
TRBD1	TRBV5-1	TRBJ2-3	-	TGCGCCAGCAGCGAGGGACAGGGGCGCGGAGATACGCAGTATTTT	CASSEGQGRGDTQYF
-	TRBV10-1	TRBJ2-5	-	TGCGCCAGCAGTGAGTCAGCCGGGGGAGAGACCCAGTACTTC	CASSESAGGETQYF
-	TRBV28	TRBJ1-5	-	TGTGCCAGCAGTATCTTAAATCAGCCCCAGCATTTT	CASSILNQPQHF
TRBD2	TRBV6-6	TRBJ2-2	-	TGTGCCAGCAGTTTGACTAGCGGGATGCCCGGGGAGCTGTTTTTT	CASSLTSGMPGELFF
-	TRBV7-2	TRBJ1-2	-	TGTGCCAGCAGCCCCAGTAAATTAGGCTACACCTTC	CASSPSKLGYTF
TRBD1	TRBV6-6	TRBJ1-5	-	TGTGCCAGCAGTTCGGGACAGGGGAACAATCAGCCCCAGCATTTT	CASSSGQGNNQPQHF
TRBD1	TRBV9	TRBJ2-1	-	TGTGCCAGCAGCGTAGAAGGGGACAGCAGCTACAATGAGCAGTTCTTC	CASSVEGDSSYNEQFF
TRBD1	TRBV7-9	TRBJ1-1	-	TGTGCCAGCAGCCCCCTACCAGGACAGGGGTCCGAAGCTTTCTTT	CASSPLPGQGSEAFF
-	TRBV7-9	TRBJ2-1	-	TGTGCCAGCAGCTCCCCGGGCAATGAGCAGTTCTTC	CASSSPGNEQFF
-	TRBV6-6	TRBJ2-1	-	TGTGCCAGCAGTTACAGGGACACCTCCTACAATGAGCAGTTCTTC	CASSYRDTSYNEQFF